This record concerns one T cell receptor (beta chain) sequence. As yet, its antigen is unknown. The data are from a study of response to subunit inactivated influenza vaccine. Germline V gives CDR1 LGHNA, CDR2 YSLEER. Trimming took 4 bases from V and 0 from J; bases not matched to a gene: 10. The CDR3 runs to 17 residues. Points from the study as a whole: Each seasonal influenza vaccination, the authors suggested, recruits few new T cells.

MiXCR was run by TCRdb on the RT-PCR reads, yielding one entry per CDR3 protein. The sample contains hundreds of thousands of distinct CDR3 sequences, about 14% of which appear only once. The source of this sequence is a man aged 50 or older who received an inactivated influenza vaccine. The sample consisted of PBMCs from blood, taken roughly 2 weeks before vaccination. The rearrangement uses TRBV4-3 and TRBJ2-3; TRBD2 agrees at 7 bases. Written as DNA, the CDR3 is TGCGCCAGCAGCCCGCGAATAAGCGGGGCTAGCACAGATACGCAGTATTTT. Protein sequence: CASSPRISGASTDTQYF.